These 24 T cell receptor beta chains originate from one sample sequenced in a study of T-cell reconstitution after alpha-beta-depleted transplantation in children. TCRbeta library construction was performed incorporating unique molecular identifiers. TCRdb re-called the PCR reads with MiXCR, one entry per CDR3 protein. The data contain 200,000 to 250,000 distinct CDR3 sequences, 9.7% of them seen just once; the ten biggest clones take up 5.1%. The sequencing here drew on PBMCs from the stem cell graft donor, taken from the stem cell graft. Source of these receptors: a human donor who donated a stem cell graft to a child with SCID.

This clonotype was seen many times. The gene calls are TRBV20-1 and TRBJ1-1; tentative D call: TRBD1 (5 bases). This CDR3 is built from 15 residues. Germline loops: CDR1 DFQATT, CDR2 SNEGSKA (reference sequence). V was shortened by 3 bases and J by 4 bases, with 18 bases between the two germline ends. For the CDR3, the DNA is TGCAGTGCTAGCTCCTCTTCACCAGGGCCCACTGAAGCTTTCTTT. It codes for CSASSSSPGPTEAFF.

The chain has TRBV7-2 and TRBJ2-5, with D possibly matching TRBD1 (5 bases). Per germline, CDR1 SGHTA and CDR2 FQGNSA. The CDR3 runs 15 residues. The V and J ends lost 1 base and 4 bases respectively, with 13 bases between them. In DNA, the CDR3 is TGTGCCAGCAGCTTAGGCAGGGCAGGAAGAGAGACCCAGTACTTC. It encodes CASSLGRAGRETQYF.

This clonotype was picked up many times. The J gene is TRBJ2-7, the V gene TRBV20-1, with 8 bases matching TRBD1. Trimming removed 3 bases from V and 5 bases from J; junction bases left unmatched: 3. The CDR3 totals 12 residues. Germline V gene lookup returns CDR1 DFQATT and CDR2 SNEGSKA (reference sequence). The CDR3 DNA reads as TGCAGTGCTAGTAACAGGGGGAACGAGCAGTACTTC. Protein sequence: CSASNRGNEQYF.

This clonotype appeared many times. The chain employs TRBV20-1 and TRBJ1-1; 9 positions agree with TRBD1. The V gene's germline CDR1 is DFQATT and CDR2 SNEGSKA (reference sequence). Trimming removed 0 bases from V and 3 bases from J; junction bases left unmatched: 2. CDR3 size: 14 residues. The CDR3 DNA reads TGCAGTGCTAGAGAGGGGACAGGGTACACTGAAGCTTTCTTT. This codes for CSAREGTGYTEAFF.

In nucleotides, the CDR3 is TGTGCCAGCAGTCGGACAGGTTCTCAGCCCCAGCATTTT. Translating it yields CASSRTGSQPQHF. The chain employs TRBV6-2 or TRBV6-3 and TRBJ1-5, with TRBD1 matching 7 bases. Trimming cost V 5 bases and J 6 bases; bases outside gene matches: 4. The CDR3 totals 13 residues. CDR1 is MNHEY, CDR2 SVGEGT, per germline.

This clonotype has at least ten counts. The gene calls are TRBV10-3 and TRBJ2-1; D is ambiguous. From germline, CDR1 is ENHRY and CDR2 SYGVKD. This CDR3 is built from 12 residues. Trimming pared 0 bases from V and 6 bases from J, leaving 3 bases between. In nucleotides, the CDR3 is TGTGCCATCAGTGAGTCGGCCAATGAGCAGTTCTTC. Translating gives CAISESANEQFF.

The rearrangement joins TRBV4-2 to TRBJ1-3; no clear D gene. There are 15 residues in the CDR3. The V gene lost 4 bases and the J gene lost 0 bases, with 10 bases spanning the gap. CDR1 is LGHNA, CDR2 YNFKEQ, per germline. In nucleotides, the CDR3 is TGTGCCAGCAGCCTACATGGACCCTCTGGAAACACCATATATTTT. This encodes CASSLHGPSGNTIYF.

This clonotype was counted at least ten times. This chain links TRBV6-5 with TRBJ1-2; a possible D gene is TRBD1 (5 bases). This CDR3 has 15 amino acids. V lost 0 bases to trimming and J lost 0 bases, with 8 bases between them. The germline CDR1 and CDR2 sequences are MNHEY and SVGAGI. This CDR3 is CASSYSRGANYGYTF. DNA for the CDR3: TGTGCCAGCAGTTACTCGAGAGGGGCTAACTATGGCTACACCTTC.

This clonotype was detected many times. This chain joins TRBV5-1 and TRBJ2-5; D is unresolved. Trimming removed 1 base from V and 5 bases from J, with 12 bases in between. Per the germline V gene, CDR1 is SGHRS and CDR2 is YFSETQ. This CDR3 has 14 amino acids. The CDR3 here is CASSLIPGRETQYF. The CDR3 nucleotides are TGCGCCAGCAGCTTGATACCTGGACGGGAGACCCAGTACTTC. Filled out from reference TRBV5-1 and TRBJ2-5, the complete variable domain reads KAGVTQTPRYLIKTRGQQVTLSCSPISGHRSVSWYQQTPGQGLQFLFEYFSETQRNKGNFPGRFSGRQFSNSRSEMNVSTLELGDSALYLCASSLIPGRETQYFGPGTRLLVL.

This clonotype was detected many times. The chain has TRBV7-9 and TRBJ1-4, with 9 bases fitting TRBD1. V dropped 3 bases and J dropped 0; count of bases not matched to a gene: 2. Germline CDR1 is SEHNR and CDR2 is FQNEAQ (reference sequence). The CDR3 is 16 amino acids. CDR3 nucleotides: TGTGCCAGCAGCTTGGGACAGGGAGCAACTAATGAAAAACTGTTTTTT. It yields the protein CASSLGQGATNEKLFF. The whole variable domain, filled in from reference TRBV7-9 and TRBJ1-4, reads DTGVSQNPRHKITKRGQNVTFRCDPISEHNRLYWYRQTLGQGPEFLTYFQNEAQLEKSRLLSDRFSAERPKGSFSTLEIQRTEQGDSAMYLCASSLGQGATNEKLFFGSGTQLSVL.

This clonotype was recorded at least ten times. The genes are TRBV11-2 and TRBJ2-5, with D uncertain. CDR1 SGHAT and CDR2 FQNNGV come from the germline V gene. The V gene lost 10 bases and the J gene lost 5 bases, with 11 bases spanning the gap. The length of the CDR3 is 11 residues. DNA of the CDR3: TGTGCCACCAGGACCGGGGAGACCCAGTACTTC. This sequence encodes CATRTGETQYF.

The table lists this clonotype with many counts. An end of the junction does not agree with germline; a read error may underlie this. The chain employs TRBV5-1 and TRBJ1-1; 7 positions agree with TRBD1. The CDR3 length is 14 residues. CDR1 is SGHRS and CDR2 is YFSETQ in the germline V gene. The CDR3 reads CASSLGGGNTEAFF. In DNA form, the CDR3 reads TGTGCCAGCAGTTTGGGAGGGGGCAACACTGAAGCTTTCTTT.

This clonotype was observed many times. The rearrangement links TRBV6-1 to TRBJ1-4; D remains unclear. CDR1 is MNHNS and CDR2 is SASEGT in the germline V gene. CDR3 length: 15 residues. The V gene lost 8 bases and the J gene lost 6 bases, with 19 bases spanning the gap. This chain's CDR3 is CASGGRIRSHEKLFF. CDR3 DNA: TGTGCCAGCGGTGGGAGGATACGAAGTCATGAAAAACTGTTTTTT.

This clonotype was seen many times. The V call is TRBV7-9, the J call TRBJ1-2; 7 positions agree with TRBD1. This CDR3 is built from 18 residues. With 3 bases clipped from V and 3 bases from J, the junction kept 16 bases outside the gene matches. Germline lookup yields CDR1 SEHNR and CDR2 FQNEAQ (reference sequence). The DNA of the CDR3 is TGTGCCAGCAGCTTCTCCCGGGACAGTCAATCCCCCCACTATGGCTACACCTTC. Residues: CASSFSRDSQSPHYGYTF.

This clonotype was picked up many times. V and J are TRBV20-1 and TRBJ2-7, with 8 bases aligning to TRBD2. Trimming removed 0 bases from V and 1 base from J; junction bases left unmatched: 5. The CDR3 covers 15 residues. Germline assignment: CDR1 DFQATT and CDR2 SNEGSKA (reference sequence). CDR3 sequence reads: CSARDRGGFSYEQYF. Written as DNA, the CDR3 is TGCAGTGCTAGAGATCGCGGGGGGTTTTCCTACGAGCAGTACTTC.

This clonotype was observed many times. The chain joins TRBV10-3 to TRBJ2-3; TRBD1 matches at 7 bases. The V gene's germline CDR1 is ENHRY and CDR2 SYGVKD. The CDR3 loop spans 15 amino acids. Trimming at V came to 2 bases and at J to 4 bases, leaving 6 bases not matched to a gene. CDR3 residues: CAISERGPRADTQYF. CDR3 DNA sequence: TGTGCCATCAGTGAGAGGGGGCCCCGGGCAGATACGCAGTATTTT.

Many counts were recorded for this clonotype. The chain is built from TRBV6-4 and TRBJ2-7; the match to TRBD1 covers 9 bases. Looked up from germline, CDR1 is MRHNA and CDR2 is SNTAGT. V dropped 3 bases and J dropped 5; count of bases not matched to a gene: 11. The CDR3 spans 16 residues. Here the CDR3 DNA reads TGTGCCAGCAGTGATCTACCGGGACAGGGAAGAGACGAGCAGTACTTC. Residues: CASSDLPGQGRDEQYF.

This clonotype has at least ten counts. The chain uses TRBV7-9 and TRBJ1-4; D uncertain. Per the germline V gene, CDR1 is SEHNR and CDR2 is FQNEAQ (reference sequence). The V end lost 6 bases, the J end lost 0 bases, and 11 bases lay between the germline ends. The CDR3 contains 15 residues. The CDR3, as DNA: TGTGCCAGCAGTTCCCCAGGAGCAACTAATGAAAAACTGTTTTTT. Its protein product is CASSSPGATNEKLFF.

This clonotype was found many times. The rearrangement joins TRBV20-1 to TRBJ2-7, with TRBD1 as a possible D gene (6 bases). The CDR3 extends over 15 amino acids. With 0 bases removed from V and 3 bases from J, the gap between germline ends came to 15 bases. In germline, CDR1 is DFQATT, CDR2 SNEGSKA (reference sequence). The CDR3 here is CSARDQGLGDYEQYF. As DNA, the CDR3 is TGCAGTGCTAGAGATCAGGGGCTTGGGGACTACGAGCAGTACTTC.

This clonotype was detected many times. The chain employs TRBV15 and TRBJ1-3; D remains ambiguous. The CDR3 length is 15 residues. Per the germline V gene, CDR1 is LNHNV and CDR2 is YYDKDF (reference sequence). V gave up 5 bases and J gave up 3 bases, with 14 bases separating them. The chain's CDR3 is CATSQRWGSGNTIYF. For the CDR3, the DNA is TGTGCCACCAGCCAGCGCTGGGGAAGTGGAAACACCATATATTTT.

Note on this clonotype: A much bigger clone sits one base away, suggesting this may be a read error. The rearrangement joins TRBV6-1 to TRBJ1-5; 7 bases fit TRBD1. V lost 6 bases, J lost 7 bases, and 15 bases stayed unmatched. This CDR3 contains 16 residues. Per the germline V gene, CDR1 is MNHNS and CDR2 is SASEGT. Here the CDR3 reads CASSSTGVPQWQPQHF. The CDR3 DNA is TGTGCCAGCAGCTCCACAGGGGTCCCACAGTGGCAGCCCCAGCATTTT.

This clonotype has a count of ten or more. This chain uses TRBV5-1 with TRBJ2-1; 8 bases line up with TRBD1. V gave up 2 bases and J gave up 7 bases; unmatched junction bases: 5. CDR3 length: 14 amino acids. CDR1 and CDR2 (germline): SGHRS, YFSETQ. The CDR3 sequence: CASSFQGARNEQFF. The CDR3 bases are TGCGCCAGCAGCTTCCAGGGGGCGAGAAATGAGCAGTTCTTC.

This clonotype has ten or more counts. V usage is TRBV7-9 and J usage is TRBJ2-1, with 7 bases that match TRBD2. Trimming at V came to 5 bases and at J to 14 bases, leaving 9 bases not matched to a gene. The CDR3 covers 12 residues. Per germline, CDR1 SEHNR and CDR2 FQNEAQ (reference sequence). CDR3 DNA sequence: TGTGCCAGCAGCCTTGCCGGGGGGTGGGAGTTCTTC. As protein: CASSLAGGWEFF.

This clonotype was recorded many times. CDR3 region: CASSLIAGTSTDTQYF. CDR3 sequence (DNA): TGTGCCAGCAGCTTAATAGCGGGGACTAGCACAGATACGCAGTATTTT. The chain combines TRBV11-2 with TRBJ2-3; 8 positions agree with TRBD2. CDR3 length equals 16 residues. Germline trimming cut 2 bases from V and 0 bases from J; bases unmatched to any gene: 4. CDR1 and CDR2 from the germline V gene are SGHAT and FQNNGV.